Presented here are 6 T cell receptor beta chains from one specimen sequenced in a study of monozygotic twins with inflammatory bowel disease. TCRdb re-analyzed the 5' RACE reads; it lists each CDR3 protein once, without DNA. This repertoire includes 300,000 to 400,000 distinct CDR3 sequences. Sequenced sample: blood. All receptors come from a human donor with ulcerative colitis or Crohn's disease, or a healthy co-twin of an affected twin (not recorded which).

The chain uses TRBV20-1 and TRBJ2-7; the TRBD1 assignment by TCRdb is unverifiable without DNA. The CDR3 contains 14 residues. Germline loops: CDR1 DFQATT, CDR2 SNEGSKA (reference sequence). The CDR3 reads CSAGAGQVNYEQYF.

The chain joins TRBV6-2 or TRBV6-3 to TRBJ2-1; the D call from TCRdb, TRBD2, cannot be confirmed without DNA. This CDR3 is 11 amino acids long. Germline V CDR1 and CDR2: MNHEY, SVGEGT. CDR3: CASSRLAGQFF.

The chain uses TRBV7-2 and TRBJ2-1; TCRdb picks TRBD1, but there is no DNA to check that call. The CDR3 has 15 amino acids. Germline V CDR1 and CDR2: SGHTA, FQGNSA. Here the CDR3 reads CASSFGGRRDNEQFF.

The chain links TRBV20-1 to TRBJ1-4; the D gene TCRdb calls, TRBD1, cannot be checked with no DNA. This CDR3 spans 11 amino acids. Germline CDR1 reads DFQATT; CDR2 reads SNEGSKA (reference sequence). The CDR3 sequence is CSATPRDGLFF.

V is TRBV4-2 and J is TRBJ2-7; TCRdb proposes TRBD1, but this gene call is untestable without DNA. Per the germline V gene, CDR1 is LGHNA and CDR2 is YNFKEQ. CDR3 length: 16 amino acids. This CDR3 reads CASSQASGQGTYEQYF.

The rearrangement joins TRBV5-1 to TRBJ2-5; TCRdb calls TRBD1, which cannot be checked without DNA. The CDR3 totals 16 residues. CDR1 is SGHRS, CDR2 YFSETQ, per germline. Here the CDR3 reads CASSLVIDRAQETQYF.